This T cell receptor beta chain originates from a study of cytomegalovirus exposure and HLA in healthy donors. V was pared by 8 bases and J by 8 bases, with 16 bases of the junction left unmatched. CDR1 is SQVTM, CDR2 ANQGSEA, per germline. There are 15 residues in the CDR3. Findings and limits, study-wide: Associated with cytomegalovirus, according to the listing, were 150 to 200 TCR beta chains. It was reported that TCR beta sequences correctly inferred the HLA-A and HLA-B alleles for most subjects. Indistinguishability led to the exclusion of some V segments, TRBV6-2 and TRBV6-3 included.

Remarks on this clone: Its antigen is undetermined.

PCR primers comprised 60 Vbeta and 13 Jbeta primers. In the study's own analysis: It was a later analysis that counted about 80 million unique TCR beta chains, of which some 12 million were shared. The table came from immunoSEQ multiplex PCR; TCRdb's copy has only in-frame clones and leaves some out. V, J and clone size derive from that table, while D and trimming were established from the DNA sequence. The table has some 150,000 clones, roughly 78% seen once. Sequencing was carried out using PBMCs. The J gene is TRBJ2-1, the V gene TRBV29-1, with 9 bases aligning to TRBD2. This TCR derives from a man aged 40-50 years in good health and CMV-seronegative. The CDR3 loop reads CSTGGVVAGVDEQFF. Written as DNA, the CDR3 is TGCAGCACCGGAGGGGTGGTAGCGGGAGTGGATGAGCAGTTCTTC.